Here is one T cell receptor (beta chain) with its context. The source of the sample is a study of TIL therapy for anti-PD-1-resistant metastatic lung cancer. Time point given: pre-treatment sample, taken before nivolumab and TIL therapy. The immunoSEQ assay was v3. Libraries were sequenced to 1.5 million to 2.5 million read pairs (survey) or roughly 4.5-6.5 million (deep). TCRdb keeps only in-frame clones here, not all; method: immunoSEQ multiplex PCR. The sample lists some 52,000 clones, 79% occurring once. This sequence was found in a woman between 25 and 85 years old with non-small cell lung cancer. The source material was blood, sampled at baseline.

Here the CDR3 DNA reads TGTGCCACCAGTCGCGCCGCCAATCAGCCCCAGCATTTT. It yields the protein CATSRAANQPQHF. The J gene is TRBJ1-5, the V gene TRBV15, with D uncertain. Trimming removed 6 bases from V and 3 bases from J, with 9 bases in between. CDR3 length equals 13 residues. CDR1 is LNHNV, CDR2 YYDKDF, per germline (reference sequence).